The 26 T cell receptor beta chains below were found in one sample sequenced in a study of T cells in Graves' hyperthyroidism and ophthalmopathy. Amplification targeted TCR beta CDR3 regions from RNA transcripts. HTBI primers were used for first-round RT-PCR of the TCR CDR3. TCRdb re-called the multiplex PCR reads with MiXCR, one entry per CDR3 protein. In the table there are 350,000 to 400,000 distinct CDR3 sequences, 19% of which are singletons. Sequenced material: blood. Receptors originate from a woman younger than 30 with Graves' hyperthyroidism.

This clonotype showed up just a few times. V is TRBV28 and J is TRBJ1-1, with D perhaps TRBD1 (5 bases). The V gene lost 7 bases and the J gene lost 7 bases, with 16 bases spanning the gap. The CDR3 loop spans 13 amino acids. Germline CDR1 is MDHEN and CDR2 is SYDVKM. Here the CDR3 DNA reads TGTGCCAGCACCCCCAGCGGGACCTTTGAAGCTTTCTTT. Its protein product is CASTPSGTFEAFF.

This clonotype came up many times. The J gene is TRBJ2-5, the V gene TRBV6-5; no firm D call. V gave up 2 bases and J gave up 2 bases, with 15 bases separating them. This CDR3 has 16 amino acids. The V gene's germline CDR1 is MNHEY and CDR2 SVGAGI. The CDR3 spells CASSYLGAEQQETQYF. The CDR3 nucleotides read TGTGCCAGCAGTTACCTTGGCGCAGAGCAGCAAGAGACCCAGTACTTC.

There are many counts of this clonotype. The chain uses TRBV6-1 and TRBJ2-2; D perhaps matches TRBD1 (6 bases). The CDR3 length is 15 residues. Germline V CDR1 and CDR2: MNHNS, SASEGT. V lost 3 bases and J lost 1, with 9 bases in between. CDR3 sequence: CASSDWTVNTGELFF. In nucleotides, the CDR3 is TGTGCCAGCAGTGACTGGACAGTGAACACCGGGGAGCTGTTTTTT.

This clonotype has a count of ten or more. This chain connects TRBV6-1 to TRBJ1-2, with 8 nucleotides matching TRBD1. CDR1 is MNHNS, CDR2 SASEGT, per germline. The V gene end was trimmed by 2 bases and the J gene end by 2 bases; junction bases not matched to a gene: 1. The CDR3 covers 14 residues. CDR3 sequence: CASSEQGANYGYTF. In DNA form, the CDR3 reads TGTGCCAGCAGTGAACAGGGGGCAAACTATGGCTACACCTTC.

V and J are TRBV18 and TRBJ1-5; tentative D call: TRBD1 (5 bases). Trimming removed 2 bases at V and 4 bases at J, with 9 bases between. CDR3 length equals 14 residues. CDR1 is KGHSH, CDR2 LQKENI, per germline. CDR3 nucleotides: TGTGCCAGCTCACCATCAGGGATTAATCAGCCCCAGCATTTT. Translation gives CASSPSGINQPQHF.

This rearrangement joins TRBV12-3 or TRBV12-4 to TRBJ1-2; the D is unclear. V shed 0 bases and J shed 7 bases, with 9 bases lying between them. This CDR3 has 13 amino acids. CDR3 sequence reads: CASSLARVAGYTF. CDR3 in DNA: TGTGCCAGCAGTTTAGCGAGGGTGGCTGGCTACACCTTC.

As DNA, the CDR3 is TGTGCCAGCAGCCAAGTAACTGGGCTCATGAACACTGAAGCTTTCTTT. This sequence encodes CASSQVTGLMNTEAFF. The genes are TRBV3-1 and TRBJ1-1, with D unclear. Trimming removed 1 base from V and 0 bases from J, with 12 bases in between. This CDR3 comprises 16 residues. CDR1 is LGHDT, CDR2 YNNKEL, per germline (reference sequence).

The rearrangement joins TRBV11-2 to TRBJ2-7; D not resolved. With 0 bases removed from V and 2 bases from J, the gap between germline ends came to 11 bases. Looked up from germline, CDR1 is SGHAT and CDR2 is FQNNGV. This CDR3 comprises 15 residues. CDR3 DNA sequence: TGTGCCAGCAGCTTAGATCTCCCAAGCACCTACGAGCAGTACGTC. Amino acids: CASSLDLPSTYEQYV.

This clonotype was counted many times. The chain uses TRBV12-3 or TRBV12-4 and TRBJ2-7; D gene unclear. This CDR3 has 12 amino acids. Trimming removed 1 base at V and 5 bases at J, with 6 bases between. The CDR3 DNA reads TGTGCCAGCAGTTTAGGGCAGGACGAGCAGTACTTC. It encodes CASSLGQDEQYF.

This clonotype was counted only a few times. This likely comes from a read error, as the CDR3 has no conserved phenylalanine or tryptophan at its end. This rearrangement joins TRBV30 to TRBJ1-2; D unclear. Germline lookup yields CDR1 GTSNPN and CDR2 SVGIG (reference sequence). Deletions cut 0 bases from V and 6 bases from J, with 8 bases between. The CDR3 consists of 12 residues. CDR3 sequence: CAWSVKGNGYTY. CDR3 DNA sequence: TGTGCCTGGAGTGTAAAGGGAAATGGCTACACCTAC.

This clonotype came up a few times. V is TRBV4-2 and J is TRBJ2-5; 12 bases are shared with TRBD2. Germline values: CDR1 LGHNA, CDR2 YNFKEQ. The trim removed 1 base at V and 9 bases at J, leaving 18 bases unmatched. The CDR3 has 19 residues. The CDR3 protein is CASSQVRGGLAGRSRAQYF. The DNA of the CDR3 is TGTGCCAGCAGCCAAGTCCGGGGTGGACTAGCGGGGCGATCTCGGGCCCAGTACTTC.

This clonotype occurred many times. J is TRBJ1-2 and V is TRBV28, with 7 bases lining up with TRBD1. The CDR3 spans 14 residues. V lost 5 bases, J lost 0 bases, and 3 bases stayed unmatched. Germline V gives CDR1 MDHEN, CDR2 SYDVKM. The CDR3 region is CASSLGQSNYGYTF. In nucleotides, the CDR3 is TGTGCCAGCAGTCTGGGACAGTCTAACTATGGCTACACCTTC.

This clonotype appeared many times. The rearrangement links TRBV11-2 to TRBJ1-1; D is perhaps TRBD1 (6 bases). V shed 1 base and J shed 3 bases, with 12 bases lying between them. The CDR3 sequence is 15 residues long. Germline CDR1 is SGHAT and CDR2 is FQNNGV. The CDR3 sequence: CASSLGGGLDTEAFF. CDR3 nucleotides: TGTGCCAGCAGCTTAGGCGGGGGGCTGGACACTGAAGCTTTCTTT.

CDR3 DNA: TGCAGTGCTACAACACGTGGGACTGAGGTTGTTGCGAAGCAGTACTTC. Protein sequence: CSATTRGTEVVAKQYF. The rearrangement uses TRBV20-1 and TRBJ2-7, with a possible D match to TRBD2 (6 bases). V gave up 4 bases and J gave up 8 bases, with 27 bases separating them. CDR1 and CDR2 from the germline V gene are DFQATT and SNEGSKA (reference sequence). The CDR3 consists of 16 residues.

Ten or more counts support this clonotype. The chain is built from TRBV20-1 and TRBJ1-2, with 7 bases that match TRBD1. The CDR3 has 14 residues. V shed 1 base and J 4 bases; nucleotides not matched to a gene: 6. Per the germline V gene, CDR1 is DFQATT and CDR2 is SNEGSKA (reference sequence). In DNA, the CDR3 is TGCAGTGCTAGAGTGCAGGGGGGAGTCTATGGCTACACCTTC. As protein: CSARVQGGVYGYTF.

The sample holds one count of this clonotype. The chain combines TRBV11-2 with TRBJ1-1; D is unresolved. Germline V gene lookup returns CDR1 SGHAT and CDR2 FQNNGV. This CDR3 has 14 amino acids. V lost 0 bases and J 1 base, leaving 6 bases between the germline ends. The CDR3 protein is CASSLDLANTEAFF. The DNA for the CDR3 is TGTGCCAGCAGCTTAGATCTTGCGAACACTGAAGCTTTCTTT.

This clonotype was recorded at least ten times. The germline gene is not matched at one end of the junction; a read error may be the cause. The V and J genes are TRBV20-1 and TRBJ2-7; the D gene is possibly TRBD1 (5 bases). The CDR3 runs to 14 residues. Looked up from germline, CDR1 is DFQATT and CDR2 is SNEGSKA (reference sequence). This chain's CDR3 is CSATRGRAAYGQYF. In DNA, the CDR3 is TGCAGTGCTACTAGGGGCCGGGCCGCCTACGGGCAGTACTTC.

This clonotype was seen many times. The chain employs TRBV29-1 and TRBJ1-1; D unresolved. CDR1 is SQVTM and CDR2 is ANQGSEA in the germline V gene. V was clipped by 2 bases and J by 1 base, with 2 bases between them. The CDR3 is 11 residues long. In DNA, the CDR3 is TGCAGCGTTGAACAGAACACTGAAGCTTTCTTT. This sequence encodes CSVEQNTEAFF.

This clonotype was detected a few times. The chain uses TRBV9 and TRBJ2-5; D is unresolved. The CDR3 has 15 residues. The V gene lost 1 base and the J gene lost 3 bases, with 13 bases spanning the gap. The germline V gene encodes CDR1 SGDLS and CDR2 YYNGEE. The CDR3 reads CASSVTPRTEETQYF. Here the CDR3 DNA reads TGTGCCAGCAGCGTAACCCCAAGGACCGAAGAGACCCAGTACTTC.

In this sample, this clonotype turned up many times. V is TRBV7-2 and J is TRBJ2-5; 14 nucleotides line up with TRBD2. J gave up 7 bases and V 6 bases, and 10 bases lay outside the gene matches. Germline V gene data show CDR1 as SGHTA and CDR2 as FQGNSA. The CDR3 covers 16 residues. CDR3 DNA sequence: TGTGCCAGCAGAATCCGACTAGCGGGGGGGATGGGGACCCAGTACTTC. Its translation: CASRIRLAGGMGTQYF.

This clonotype came up many times. V and J are TRBV5-1 and TRBJ2-4; D might be TRBD2 (6 bases). V lost 4 bases to trimming and J lost 3 bases, with 14 bases between them. Germline CDR1 is SGHRS and CDR2 is YFSETQ. CDR3 size: 15 residues. The CDR3 DNA sequence: TGCGCCAGCAGCGGGGGGACGGACCTCAAAAACATTCAGTACTTC. This codes for CASSGGTDLKNIQYF.

This clonotype has a count of ten or more. CDR3 protein: CASSQRFGQGPREQYF. Written as DNA, the CDR3 is TGTGCCAGCAGCCAAAGATTCGGACAGGGACCTAGGGAGCAGTACTTC. The chain links TRBV27 to TRBJ2-7; TRBD1 aligns across 8 bases. The V and J ends lost 6 bases and 7 bases, in that order; junction bases with no gene match: 17. The CDR3 extends over 16 amino acids. Germline V gene lookup returns CDR1 MNHEY and CDR2 SMNVEV (reference sequence).

This CDR3 reads CASSHRDAYEQYF. CDR3 sequence (DNA): TGTGCCAGCAGCCACCGGGACGCCTACGAGCAGTACTTC. The chain employs TRBV11-3 and TRBJ2-7; the D call may be TRBD1 or TRBD2 (5 bases each). The CDR3 covers 13 residues. Trimming shortened V by 5 bases and J by 2 bases, and 10 bases separated the two germline ends. CDR1 SGHNT and CDR2 YENEEA come from the germline V gene.

In its sample, this clonotype was seen many times. Germline and junction disagree at one end, which may indicate a read error. This chain links TRBV30 with TRBJ2-5; 7 bases map to TRBD2. The CDR3 is 10 amino acids. Germline values: CDR1 GTSNPN, CDR2 SVGIG (reference sequence). In DNA form, the CDR3 reads TGCAAGGCGGGGGAGGAGACCCAGTACTTC. As protein: CKAGEETQYF. Complete variable domain (other parts from reference TRBV30 and TRBJ2-5): SQTIHQWPATLVQPVGSPLSLECTVEGTSNPNLYWYRQAAGRGLQLLFYSVGIGQISSEVPQNLSASRPQDRQFILSSKKLLLSDSGFYLCKAGEETQYFGPGTRLLVL.

V and J are TRBV2 and TRBJ2-7; TRBD1 or TRBD2 may be the D gene (6 bases each). The CDR3 spans 21 residues. The germline CDR1 and CDR2 sequences are SNHLY and FYNNEI. V was cut by 2 bases and J by 0 bases, with 29 bases left in between. CDR3 sequence: CASSERGPGIARRKSSYEQYF. In DNA form, the CDR3 reads TGTGCCAGCAGTGAACGGGGGCCAGGTATTGCCCGGCGAAAAAGCTCCTACGAGCAGTACTTC.

The J gene is TRBJ2-7, the V gene TRBV12-3 or TRBV12-4; 11 bases are shared with TRBD2. Losses at the gene ends were 3 bases for V and 7 bases for J; bases not matched to a gene: 5. The CDR3 has 14 amino acids. The CDR3 nucleotides are TGTGCCAGCAGTTTGGGGACTAGCGGTAGGGAGCAGTACTTC. It codes for CASSLGTSGREQYF.